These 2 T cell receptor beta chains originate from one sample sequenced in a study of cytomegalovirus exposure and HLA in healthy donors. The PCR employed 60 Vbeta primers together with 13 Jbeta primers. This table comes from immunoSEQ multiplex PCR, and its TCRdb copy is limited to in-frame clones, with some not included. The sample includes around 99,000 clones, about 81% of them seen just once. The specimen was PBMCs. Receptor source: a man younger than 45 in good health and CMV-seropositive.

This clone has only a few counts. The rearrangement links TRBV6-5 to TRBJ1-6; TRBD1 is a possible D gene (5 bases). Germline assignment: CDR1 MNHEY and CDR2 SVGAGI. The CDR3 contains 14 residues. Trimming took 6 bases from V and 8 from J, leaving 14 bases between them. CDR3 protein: CASRPLLQDSPLHF. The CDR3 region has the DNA TGTGCCAGCAGACCCCTACTACAGGATTCACCCCTCCACTTT.

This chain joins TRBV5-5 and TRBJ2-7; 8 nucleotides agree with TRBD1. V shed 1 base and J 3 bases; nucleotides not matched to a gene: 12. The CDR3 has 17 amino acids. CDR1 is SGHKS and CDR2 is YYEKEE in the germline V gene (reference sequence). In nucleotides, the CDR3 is TGTGCCAGCAGCTTGTTATCGCCGGGACAGGACATCTACGAGCAGTACTTC. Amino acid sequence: CASSLLSPGQDIYEQYF.